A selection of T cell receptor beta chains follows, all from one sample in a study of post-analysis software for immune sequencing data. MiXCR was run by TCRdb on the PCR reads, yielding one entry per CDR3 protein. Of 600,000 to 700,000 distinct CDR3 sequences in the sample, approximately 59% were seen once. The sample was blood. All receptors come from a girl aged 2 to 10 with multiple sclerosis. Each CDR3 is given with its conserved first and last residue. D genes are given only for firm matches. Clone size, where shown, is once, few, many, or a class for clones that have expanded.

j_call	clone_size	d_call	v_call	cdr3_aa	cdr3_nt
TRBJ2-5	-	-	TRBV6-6	CASSELAVPETQYF	TGTGCCAGCAGCGAACTAGCTGTTCCTGAGACCCAGTACTTC
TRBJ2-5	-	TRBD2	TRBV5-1	CASSFSSGEYQETQYF	TGCGCCAGCAGCTTTTCTAGCGGGGAGTACCAAGAGACCCAGTACTTC
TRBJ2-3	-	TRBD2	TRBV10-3	CAIGTGGPLSTDTQYF	TGTGCCATCGGGACGGGGGGGCCATTAAGCACAGATACGCAGTATTTT
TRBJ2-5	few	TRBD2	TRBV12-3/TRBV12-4	CASSELAGFQETQYF	TGTGCCAGCAGTGAACTAGCGGGCTTTCAAGAGACCCAGTACTTC
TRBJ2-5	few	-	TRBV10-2	CASSEPLQGTGETQYF	TGCGCCAGCAGTGAGCCTCTACAGGGTACCGGCGAGACCCAGTACTTC
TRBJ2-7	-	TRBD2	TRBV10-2	CASKGTSGRRGEQYF	TGCGCCAGCAAGGGGACTAGCGGGAGGAGAGGCGAGCAGTACTTC
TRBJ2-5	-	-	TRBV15	CATSRGRDGETQYF	TGTGCCACCAGCAGAGGCAGGGATGGGGAGACCCAGTACTTC
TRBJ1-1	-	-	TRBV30	CAWRGGDTEAFF	TGTGCCTGGAGAGGAGGCGACACTGAAGCTTTCTTT
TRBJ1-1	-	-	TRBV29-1	CSVETRVETEAFF	TGCAGCGTTGAAACTAGGGTCGAGACTGAAGCTTTCTTT
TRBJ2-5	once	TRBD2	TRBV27	CASSLLSSGGVGTQYF	TGTGCCAGCAGTTTATTATCTAGCGGGGGAGTTGGGACCCAGTACTTC
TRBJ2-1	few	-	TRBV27	CASSFGARNEQFF	TGTGCCAGCAGTTTCGGGGCGAGGAATGAGCAGTTCTTC
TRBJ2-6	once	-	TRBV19	CASSLLAAVSGANVLTF	TGTGCCAGTAGTTTGTTAGCGGCCGTCTCTGGGGCCAACGTCCTGACTTTC
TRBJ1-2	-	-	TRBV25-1	CASSEFEGGGYTF	TGTGCCAGCAGTGAATTTGAGGGTGGCGGCTACACCTTC
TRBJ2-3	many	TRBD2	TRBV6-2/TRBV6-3	CASKSGDRTDTQYF	TGTGCCAGCAAAAGCGGGGACCGCACAGATACGCAGTATTTT
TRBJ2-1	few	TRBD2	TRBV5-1	CASSLGLAEEDHEQFF	TGCGCCAGCAGCTTGGGACTAGCGGAAGAGGACCATGAGCAGTTCTTC
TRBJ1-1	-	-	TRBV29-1	CSVVGNAEAFF	TGCAGCGTTGTAGGGAACGCTGAAGCTTTCTTT
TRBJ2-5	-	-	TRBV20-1	CSARDLTAKETQYF	TGCAGTGCTAGAGATCTGACAGCGAAAGAGACCCAGTACTTC
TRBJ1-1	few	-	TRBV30	CAWKQAMNTEAFF	TGTGCCTGGAAACAGGCCATGAATACTGAAGCTTTCTTT
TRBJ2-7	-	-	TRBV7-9	CASSLSETGTAEQYF	TGTGCCAGCAGCTTAAGCGAGACGGGTACAGCCGAGCAGTACTTC
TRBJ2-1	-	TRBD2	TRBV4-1	CAGSQEAVLAESNEQFF	TGCGCCGGCAGCCAAGAAGCGGTTCTAGCGGAATCCAATGAGCAGTTCTTC